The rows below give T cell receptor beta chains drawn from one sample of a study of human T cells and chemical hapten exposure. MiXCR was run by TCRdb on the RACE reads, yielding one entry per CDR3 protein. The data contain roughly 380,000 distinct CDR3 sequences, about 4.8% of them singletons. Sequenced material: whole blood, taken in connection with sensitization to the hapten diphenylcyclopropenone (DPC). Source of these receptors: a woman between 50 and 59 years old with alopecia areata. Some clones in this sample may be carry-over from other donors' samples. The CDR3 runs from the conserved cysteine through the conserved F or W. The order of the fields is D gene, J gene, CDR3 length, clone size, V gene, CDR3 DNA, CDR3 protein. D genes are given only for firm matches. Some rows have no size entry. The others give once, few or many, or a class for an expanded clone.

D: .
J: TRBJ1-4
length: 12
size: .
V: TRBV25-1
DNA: TGTGCCAGCAGTGCAGGGGTTGAAAAACTGTTTTTT
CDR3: CASSAGVEKLFF

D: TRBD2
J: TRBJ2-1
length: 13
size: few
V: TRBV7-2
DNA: TGTGCCAGCAGCTTAAGGCGGGAGTACGAGCAGTTCTTC
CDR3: CASSLRREYEQFF

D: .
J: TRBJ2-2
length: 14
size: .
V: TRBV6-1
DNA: TGTGCCAGCAATGAATATATGAACACCGGGGAGCTGTTTTTT
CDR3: CASNEYMNTGELFF

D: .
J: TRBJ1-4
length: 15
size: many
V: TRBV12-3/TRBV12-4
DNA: TGTGCCAGCAGTTTAGGAGGGGGAACTAATGAAAAACTGTTTTTT
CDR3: CASSLGGGTNEKLFF

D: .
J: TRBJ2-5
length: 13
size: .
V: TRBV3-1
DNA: TGTGCCAGCAGCATATCCAAGGGAGAGACCCAGTACTTC
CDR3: CASSISKGETQYF

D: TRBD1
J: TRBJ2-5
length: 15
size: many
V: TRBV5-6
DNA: TGTGCCAGCAGCTTGACGGGACAGGGAGGAGAGACCCAGTACTTC
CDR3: CASSLTGQGGETQYF

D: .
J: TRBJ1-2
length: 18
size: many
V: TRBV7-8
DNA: TGTGCCAGCAGCCAGACGATAGTTGGGACACTTTCTAACTATGGCTACACCTTC
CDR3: CASSQTIVGTLSNYGYTF

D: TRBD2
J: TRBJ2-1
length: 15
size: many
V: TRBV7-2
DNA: TGTGCCAGCAGCTTACGTACTAGCGGGGCCAGGGGGCAGTTCTTC
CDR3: CASSLRTSGARGQFF

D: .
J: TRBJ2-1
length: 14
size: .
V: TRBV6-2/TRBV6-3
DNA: TGTGCCAGCAGTACGACAGGTACATACAATGAGCAGTTCTTC
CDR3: CASSTTGTYNEQFF

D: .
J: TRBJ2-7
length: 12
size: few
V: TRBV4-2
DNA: TGTGCCAGCAGCCAAGGCACGGACGAGCAGTACTTC
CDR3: CASSQGTDEQYF

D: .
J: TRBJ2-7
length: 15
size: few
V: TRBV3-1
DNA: TGTGCCAGCAGCTCTCCGGGACTGGCTACCTACGAGCAGTACTTC
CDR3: CASSSPGLATYEQYF

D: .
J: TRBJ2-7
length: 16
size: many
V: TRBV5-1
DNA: TGCGCCAGCAGCTTGGATGGAGGGGGTCTCTCCTACGAGCAGTACTTC
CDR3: CASSLDGGGLSYEQYF

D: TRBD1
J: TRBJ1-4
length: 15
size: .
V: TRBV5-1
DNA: TGCGCCAGCAGCTCATCGGACAGGGCGAATGAAAAACTGTTTTTT
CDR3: CASSSSDRANEKLFF

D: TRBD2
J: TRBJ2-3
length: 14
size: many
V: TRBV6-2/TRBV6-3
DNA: TGTGCCAGCAGTAGCCCCCTGGGGAGGACTAGACAGTATTTT
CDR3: CASSSPLGRTRQYF

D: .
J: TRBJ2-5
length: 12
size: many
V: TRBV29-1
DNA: TGCAGCGTTGACTCTATGGGTGAGACCCAGTACTTC
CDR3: CSVDSMGETQYF

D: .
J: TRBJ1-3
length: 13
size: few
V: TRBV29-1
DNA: TGCAGCGTATTCACAGGGCTTGGAAACACCATATATTTT
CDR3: CSVFTGLGNTIYF